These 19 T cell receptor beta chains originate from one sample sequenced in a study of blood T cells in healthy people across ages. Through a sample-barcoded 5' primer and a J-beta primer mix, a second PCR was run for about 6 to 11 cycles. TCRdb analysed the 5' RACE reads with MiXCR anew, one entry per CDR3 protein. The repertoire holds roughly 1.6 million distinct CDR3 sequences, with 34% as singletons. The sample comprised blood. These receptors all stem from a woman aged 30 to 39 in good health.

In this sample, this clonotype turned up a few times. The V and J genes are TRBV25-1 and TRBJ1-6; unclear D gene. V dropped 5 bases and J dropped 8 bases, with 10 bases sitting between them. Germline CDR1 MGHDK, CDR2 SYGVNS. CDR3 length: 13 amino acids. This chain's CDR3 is CASSPSFDSPLHF. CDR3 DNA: TGTGCCAGCAGTCCCTCATTTGATTCACCCCTCCACTTT.

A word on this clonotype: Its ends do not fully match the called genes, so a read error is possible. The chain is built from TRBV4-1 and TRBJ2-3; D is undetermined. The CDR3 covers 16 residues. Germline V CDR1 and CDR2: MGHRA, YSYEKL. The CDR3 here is CASSQDPYSPTDTQYF. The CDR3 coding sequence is TGCGCCAGCAGTCAAGATCCTTATAGCCCCACAGATACGCAGTATTTT.

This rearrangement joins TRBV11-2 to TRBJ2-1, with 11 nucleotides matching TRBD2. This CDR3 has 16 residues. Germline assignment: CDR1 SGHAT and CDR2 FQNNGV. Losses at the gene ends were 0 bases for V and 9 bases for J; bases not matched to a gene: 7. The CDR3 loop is CASSLDIAGGFFEQFF. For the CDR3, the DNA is TGTGCCAGCAGCTTAGATATAGCGGGAGGGTTTTTTGAGCAGTTCTTC.

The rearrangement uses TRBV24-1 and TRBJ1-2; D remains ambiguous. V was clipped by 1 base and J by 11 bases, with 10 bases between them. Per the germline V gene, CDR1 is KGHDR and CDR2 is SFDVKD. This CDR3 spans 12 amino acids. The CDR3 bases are TGTGCCACCAGTGATTTATTAGGCCGGTACACCTTC. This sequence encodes CATSDLLGRYTF.

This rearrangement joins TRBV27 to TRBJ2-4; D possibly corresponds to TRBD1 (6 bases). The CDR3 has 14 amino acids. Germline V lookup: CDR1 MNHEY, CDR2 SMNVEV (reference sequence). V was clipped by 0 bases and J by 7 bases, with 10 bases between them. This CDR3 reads CASSLSTGTNIQYF. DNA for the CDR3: TGTGCCAGCAGTTTATCAACAGGGACGAACATTCAGTACTTC.

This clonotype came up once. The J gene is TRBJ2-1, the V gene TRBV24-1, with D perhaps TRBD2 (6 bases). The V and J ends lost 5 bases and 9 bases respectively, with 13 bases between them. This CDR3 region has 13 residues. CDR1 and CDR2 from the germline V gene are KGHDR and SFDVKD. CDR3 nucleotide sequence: TGTGCCACCAGTGGACCCGGGGGTGGTGAGCAGTTCTTC. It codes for CATSGPGGGEQFF.

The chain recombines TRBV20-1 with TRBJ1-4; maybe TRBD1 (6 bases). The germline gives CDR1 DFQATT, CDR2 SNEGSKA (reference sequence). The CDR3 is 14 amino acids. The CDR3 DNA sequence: TGCGCATCCGATGGGGGGGCTTATAATGAAAAACTGTTTTTT. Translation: CASDGGAYNEKLFF.

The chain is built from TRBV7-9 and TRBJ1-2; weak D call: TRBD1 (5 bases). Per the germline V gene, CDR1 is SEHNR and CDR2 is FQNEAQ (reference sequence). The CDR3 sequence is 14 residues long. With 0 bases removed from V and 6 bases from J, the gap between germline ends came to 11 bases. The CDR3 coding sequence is TGTGCCAGCAGCTTAGCGGGGGTAGACCATGGCTACACCTTC. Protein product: CASSLAGVDHGYTF.

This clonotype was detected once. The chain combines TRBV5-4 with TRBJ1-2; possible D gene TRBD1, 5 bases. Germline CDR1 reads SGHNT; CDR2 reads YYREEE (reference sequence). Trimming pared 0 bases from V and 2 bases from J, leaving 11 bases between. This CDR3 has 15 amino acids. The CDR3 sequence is CASSLVGVKNYGYTF. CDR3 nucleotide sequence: TGTGCCAGCAGCTTGGTGGGGGTCAAGAACTATGGCTACACCTTC.

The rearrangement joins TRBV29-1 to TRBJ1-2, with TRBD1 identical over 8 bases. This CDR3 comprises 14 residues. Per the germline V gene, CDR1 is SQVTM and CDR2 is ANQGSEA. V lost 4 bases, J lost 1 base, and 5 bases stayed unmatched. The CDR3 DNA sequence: TGCAGCGTTGTGCTCGGACAGGGTAACTATGGCTACACCTTC. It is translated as CSVVLGQGNYGYTF.

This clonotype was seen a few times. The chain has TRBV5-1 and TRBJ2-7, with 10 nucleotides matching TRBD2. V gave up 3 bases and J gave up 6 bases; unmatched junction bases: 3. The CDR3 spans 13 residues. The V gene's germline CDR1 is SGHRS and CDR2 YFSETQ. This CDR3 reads CASSYGLAAEQYF. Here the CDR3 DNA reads TGCGCCAGCAGCTACGGACTAGCGGCCGAGCAGTACTTC.

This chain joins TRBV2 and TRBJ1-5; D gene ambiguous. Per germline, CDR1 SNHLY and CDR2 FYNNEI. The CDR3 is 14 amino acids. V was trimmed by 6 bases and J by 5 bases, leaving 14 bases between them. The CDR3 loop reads CASSAGGFDQPQHF. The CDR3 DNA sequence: TGTGCCAGCAGCGCTGGAGGTTTTGATCAGCCCCAGCATTTT.

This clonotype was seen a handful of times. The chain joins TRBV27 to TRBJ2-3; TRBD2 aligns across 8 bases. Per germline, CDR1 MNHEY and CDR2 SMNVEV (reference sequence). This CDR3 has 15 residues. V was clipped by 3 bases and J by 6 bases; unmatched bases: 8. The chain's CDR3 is CASSFNREGPDTQYF. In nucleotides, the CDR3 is TGTGCCAGCAGTTTTAACCGGGAGGGCCCCGATACGCAGTATTTT.

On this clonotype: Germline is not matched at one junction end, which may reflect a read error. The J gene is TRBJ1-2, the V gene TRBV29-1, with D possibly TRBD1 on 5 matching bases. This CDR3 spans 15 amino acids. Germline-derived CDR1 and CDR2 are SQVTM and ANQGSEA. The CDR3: CSAFPPGAANYGHTF. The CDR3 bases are TGCAGCGCTTTCCCGCCCGGGGCCGCTAACTATGGCCACACCTTC.

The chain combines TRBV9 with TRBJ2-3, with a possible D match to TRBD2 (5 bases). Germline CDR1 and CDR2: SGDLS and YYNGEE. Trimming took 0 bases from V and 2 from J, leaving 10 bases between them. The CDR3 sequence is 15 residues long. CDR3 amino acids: CASSVGPSPTDTQYF. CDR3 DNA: TGTGCCAGCAGCGTAGGGCCTAGCCCCACAGATACGCAGTATTTT.

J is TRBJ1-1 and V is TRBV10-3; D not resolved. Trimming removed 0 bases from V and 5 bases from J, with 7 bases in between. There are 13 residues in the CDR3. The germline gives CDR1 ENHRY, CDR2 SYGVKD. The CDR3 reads CAISESRRTEAFF. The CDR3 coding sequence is TGTGCCATCAGTGAGTCTAGGAGGACTGAAGCTTTCTTT.

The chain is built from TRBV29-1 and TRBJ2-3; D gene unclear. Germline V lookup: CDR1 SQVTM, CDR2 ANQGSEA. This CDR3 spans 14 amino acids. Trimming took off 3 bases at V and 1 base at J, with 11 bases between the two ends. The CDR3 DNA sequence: TGCAGCGTTGATTCACCTCAAGGCACAGATACGCAGTATTTT. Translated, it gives CSVDSPQGTDTQYF.

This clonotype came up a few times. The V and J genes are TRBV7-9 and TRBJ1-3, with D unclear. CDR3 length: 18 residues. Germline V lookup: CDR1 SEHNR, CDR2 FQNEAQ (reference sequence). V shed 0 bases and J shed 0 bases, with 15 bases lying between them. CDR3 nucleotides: TGTGCCAGCAGCTTAGCGGGATCCCGGACGGCCTCTGGAAACACCATATATTTT. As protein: CASSLAGSRTASGNTIYF.

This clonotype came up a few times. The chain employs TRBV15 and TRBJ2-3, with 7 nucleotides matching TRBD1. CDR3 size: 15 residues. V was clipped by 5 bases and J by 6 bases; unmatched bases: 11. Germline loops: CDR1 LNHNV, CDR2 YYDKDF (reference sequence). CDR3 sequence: CATSGQRGRWDTQYF. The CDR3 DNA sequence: TGTGCCACCAGCGGCCAGAGGGGGCGCTGGGATACGCAGTATTTT.